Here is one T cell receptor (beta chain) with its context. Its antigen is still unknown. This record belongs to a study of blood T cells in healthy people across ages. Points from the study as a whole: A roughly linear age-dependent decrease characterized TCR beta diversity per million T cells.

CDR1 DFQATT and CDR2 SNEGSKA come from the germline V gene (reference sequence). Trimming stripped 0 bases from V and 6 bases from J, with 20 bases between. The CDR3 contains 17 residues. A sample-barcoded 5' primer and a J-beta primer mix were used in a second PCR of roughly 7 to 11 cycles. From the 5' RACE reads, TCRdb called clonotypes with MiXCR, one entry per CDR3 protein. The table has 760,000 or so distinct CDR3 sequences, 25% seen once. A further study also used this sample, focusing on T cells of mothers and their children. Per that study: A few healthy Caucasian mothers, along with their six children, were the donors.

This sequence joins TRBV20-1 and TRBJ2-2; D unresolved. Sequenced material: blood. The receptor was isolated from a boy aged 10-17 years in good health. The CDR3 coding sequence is TGCAGTGCTAGAGATCACGGCGAACTCGAGGACCCCGGGGAGCTGTTTTTT. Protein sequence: CSARDHGELEDPGELFF.